These 20 T cell receptor beta chains were all obtained from the same sample, sequenced in a study of blood T cell repertoires in COVID-19. Repertoires were generated with immunoSEQ multiplex PCR, while TCRdb's copy carries only in-frame clones and drops some. This sample has around 200,000 clones, with 80% found just once. Sequencing was done on a sample of PBMCs or T cells enriched from blood (not recorded which). The receptors were sampled from a woman in her thirties or forties with acute COVID-19.

The gene calls are TRBV10-1 and TRBJ2-1; D is undetermined. This CDR3 has 12 amino acids. CDR1 is WNHNN and CDR2 is SYGVQD in the germline V gene (reference sequence). The V end was cut by 3 bases, the J end by 5 bases, with 5 bases between. The CDR3 sequence: CASSEYDNEQFF. DNA for the CDR3: TGCGCCAGCAGTGAATATGACAATGAGCAGTTCTTC.

The chain links TRBV29-1 to TRBJ1-1; tentatively, D is TRBD1 (5 bases). V shed 1 base and J shed 4 bases, with 10 bases lying between them. Germline assignment: CDR1 SQVTM and CDR2 ANQGSEA. CDR3 length: 13 amino acids. CDR3 nucleotides: TGCAGCGTTGAAGTTGGGGGGACCACTGAAGCTTTCTTT. It is translated as CSVEVGGTTEAFF.

This clone has only one observation. The gene calls are TRBV2 and TRBJ1-6, with D possibly being TRBD1 (5 bases). Trimming took off 10 bases at V and 9 bases at J, with 16 bases between the two ends. Germline CDR1 and CDR2: SNHLY and FYNNEI. The CDR3 totals 13 residues. The CDR3 DNA is TGTGCCAACACCGGGTTGGGGGGTTCACCCCTCCACTTT. Protein: CANTGLGGSPLHF.

The chain is built from TRBV24-1 and TRBJ1-4, with no clear D. Germline assignment: CDR1 KGHDR and CDR2 SFDVKD. The length of the CDR3 is 13 residues. The ends were cut back, 4 bases at V and 7 bases at J, with 9 bases in the middle. In DNA, the CDR3 is TGTGCCACCAGTGACCTGGGCGCTGAAAAACTGTTTTTT. It codes for CATSDLGAEKLFF.

The chain is built from TRBV3-1 (or the pseudogene TRBV3-2) and TRBJ1-1; 9 nucleotides align to TRBD1. CDR3 size: 14 residues. The V segment lost 5 bases and the J segment 5 bases; nucleotides outside the gene matches: 6. Per germline, CDR1 LGHDT and CDR2 YNNKEL (reference sequence). The CDR3 here is CASSVDRGGTEAFF. CDR3 bases: TGTGCCAGCAGCGTTGACAGGGGGGGAACTGAAGCTTTCTTT.

This clone was seen just once. This chain connects TRBV18 to TRBJ1-5; 9 bases map to TRBD1. The CDR3 totals 17 residues. V was pared by 4 bases and J by 1 base, with 8 bases of the junction left unmatched. The germline CDR1 and CDR2 sequences are KGHSH and LQKENI. The CDR3 nucleotides read TGTGCCAGCTCACTCGCAATTGGACAGGGGAGCAATCAGCCCCAGCATTTT. Its protein product is CASSLAIGQGSNQPQHF.

This chain connects TRBV18 to TRBJ2-3, with D maybe TRBD2 (5 bases). The germline CDR1 and CDR2 sequences are KGHSH and LQKENI. The V gene lost 2 bases and the J gene lost 1 base, with 10 bases spanning the gap. The CDR3 length is 15 residues. CDR3 residues: CASSPGLARTDTQYF. DNA for the CDR3: TGTGCCAGCTCACCAGGGCTAGCCCGCACAGATACGCAGTATTTT.

This chain uses TRBV4-2 with TRBJ1-3; TRBD1 matches 9 bases. This CDR3 is 16 amino acids long. V was pared by 1 base and J by 2 bases, with 3 bases of the junction left unmatched. From germline, CDR1 is LGHNA and CDR2 YNFKEQ. CDR3 in amino acids: CASSQGNRGPGNTIYF. In nucleotides, the CDR3 is TGTGCCAGCAGCCAAGGCAACAGGGGGCCTGGAAACACCATATATTTT.

The sample holds a few counts of this clone. The gene calls are TRBV5-5 and TRBJ1-2; TRBD1 is a possible D gene (5 bases). CDR3 length: 16 amino acids. Trimming cost V 0 bases and J 4 bases, with 16 bases left between them. Looked up from germline, CDR1 is SGHKS and CDR2 is YYEKEE (reference sequence). CDR3 sequence: CASSLAAQGVGYGYTF. The CDR3 DNA is TGTGCCAGCAGCTTGGCTGCTCAGGGTGTGGGCTATGGCTACACCTTC.

This chain joins TRBV7-3 and TRBJ2-2; D gene ambiguous. The V gene's germline CDR1 is SGHTA and CDR2 FQGTGA. The CDR3 is made up of 17 amino acids. Deletions cut 5 bases from V and 1 base from J, with 17 bases between. CDR3 in amino acids: CASSGLGGRRNTGELFF. In DNA form, the CDR3 reads TGTGCCAGCAGCGGCCTTGGTGGTAGGAGGAACACCGGGGAGCTGTTTTTT. Based on the CDR3 plus reference TRBV7-3 and TRBJ2-2, the full variable domain is GAGVSQTPSNKVTEKGKYVELRCDPISGHTALYWYRQSLGQGPEFLIYFQGTGAADDSGLPNDRFFAVRPEGSVSTLKIQRTERGDSAVYLCASSGLGGRRNTGELFFGEGSRLTVL.

This chain joins TRBV6-4 and TRBJ1-4; D is unresolved. This CDR3 has 16 amino acids. The germline gives CDR1 MRHNA, CDR2 SNTAGT. Trimming cost V 3 bases and J 6 bases, with 17 bases left between them. The CDR3 DNA sequence: TGTGCCAGCAGTGATGATTCACATGAAACCCATGAAAAACTGTTTTTT. Protein sequence: CASSDDSHETHEKLFF.

This chain joins TRBV6-2 or TRBV6-3 and TRBJ2-1; TRBD2 matches at 8 bases. V trimming: 6 bases; J trimming: 8 bases; junction bases outside the gene matches: 12. The CDR3 is 15 amino acids. Germline values: CDR1 MNHEY, CDR2 SVGEGT. CDR3 sequence reads: CASSPRGGGLDEQFF. The DNA for the CDR3 is TGTGCCAGCAGCCCCCGGGGGGGCGGTCTGGATGAGCAGTTCTTC.

This rearrangement joins TRBV4-3 to TRBJ2-4, with TRBD1 as a possible D gene (5 bases). Trimming removed 0 bases at V and 7 bases at J, with 10 bases between. This CDR3 contains 14 residues. In germline, CDR1 is LGHNA, CDR2 YSLEER. The CDR3 DNA reads as TGCGCCAGCAGCCAAGATAGGGGATGGAACATTCAGTACTTC. It is translated as CASSQDRGWNIQYF.

The V call is TRBV27, the J call TRBJ1-2; D possibly corresponds to TRBD1 (5 bases). Trimming pared 2 bases from V and 7 bases from J, leaving 11 bases between. The CDR3 totals 13 residues. Germline V gene data show CDR1 as MNHEY and CDR2 as SMNVEV (reference sequence). The CDR3 sequence is CASSLRGLGGYTF. The CDR3 nucleotides read TGTGCCAGCAGTTTAAGGGGCCTGGGTGGCTACACCTTC.

J is TRBJ2-7 and V is TRBV15, with D perhaps matching TRBD1 (7 bases). The CDR3 runs 13 residues. Germline lookup yields CDR1 LNHNV and CDR2 YYDKDF (reference sequence). Trimming took off 6 bases at V and 9 bases at J, with 18 bases between the two ends. CDR3 protein: CATSLEGTARQYF. The CDR3, as DNA: TGTGCCACCAGTTTGGAGGGGACAGCGAGGCAGTACTTC.

This clone has a handful of counts. The chain has TRBV7-3 and TRBJ2-3; D might be TRBD2 (6 bases). Germline V lookup: CDR1 SGHTA, CDR2 FQGTGA. CDR3 size: 15 residues. Trimming took 5 bases from V and 3 from J, leaving 15 bases between them. The CDR3 DNA reads as TGTGCCAGCAGCACCTCCGGGAGTCGGACAGATACGCAGTATTTT. Protein product: CASSTSGSRTDTQYF.

The chain recombines TRBV29-1 with TRBJ1-1, with 9 bases fitting TRBD1. The CDR3 covers 12 residues. V dropped 4 bases and J dropped 5; count of bases not matched to a gene: 2. From germline, CDR1 is SQVTM and CDR2 ANQGSEA. As DNA, the CDR3 is TGCAGCGTTGGGGGACAGGGTACTGAAGCTTTCTTT. This gives the protein CSVGGQGTEAFF.

The chain has TRBV5-1 and TRBJ2-1; 11 bases are shared with TRBD2. V lost 1 base and J lost 9; bases outside the gene matches: 15. From germline, CDR1 is SGHRS and CDR2 YFSETQ. The CDR3 covers 18 residues. CDR3 loop: CASSLSIAASGRTSEQFF. In nucleotides, the CDR3 is TGCGCCAGCAGCTTGAGTATAGCTGCTAGCGGGAGGACCAGTGAGCAGTTCTTC. The variable domain in full, completed from reference TRBV5-1 and TRBJ2-1, reads KAGVTQTPRYLIKTRGQQVTLSCSPISGHRSVSWYQQTPGQGLQFLFEYFSETQRNKGNFPGRFSGRQFSNSRSEMNVSTLELGDSALYLCASSLSIAASGRTSEQFFGPGTRLTVL.

The chain is built from TRBV10-3 and TRBJ2-3, with a weak D call TRBD1 (7 bases). The CDR3 totals 17 residues. CDR1 and CDR2 (germline): ENHRY, SYGVKD. V gave up 7 bases and J gave up 4 bases, with 24 bases separating them. CDR3 residues: CAITPGQGGGGADTQYF. In DNA, the CDR3 is TGTGCCATCACCCCTGGCCAGGGGGGCGGTGGGGCAGATACGCAGTATTTT.

The rearrangement links TRBV12-3 or TRBV12-4 to TRBJ1-5; no firm D call. The CDR3 totals 12 residues. V gave up 6 bases and J gave up 7 bases, with 10 bases separating them. CDR3 in DNA: TGTGCCAGCAGCTATTCAGGACAGCCCCAGCATTTT. It yields the protein CASSYSGQPQHF.